A selection of T cell receptor beta chains follows, all from one sample in a study of human T cells and chemical hapten exposure. TCRdb ran MiXCR on the RACE reads and lists one entry per CDR3 protein. The profile shows roughly 100,000 distinct CDR3 sequences, just under 9% of them singletons. The material sequenced was whole blood. These receptors originate from a female donor in good health. Some clones in this sample may be carry-over from other donors' samples. CDR3s include the opening cysteine and the closing phenylalanine or tryptophan. D genes are given only for firm matches. Clone size is not always given. Where it is, it says once, few, many or a class for expanded clones.

v_gene: TRBV5-4; d_gene: TRBD2; j_gene: TRBJ2-1; abundance: few; CDR3nt: TGTGCCAGCAGCATAACCGGGACTAGAGGAGACGAGCAGTTCTTC; CDR3aa: CASSITGTRGDEQFF
v_gene: TRBV6-5; d_gene: .; j_gene: TRBJ2-3; abundance: few; CDR3nt: TGTGCCAGCAGTTCGCCAGGATTTTCAGATACGCAGTATTTT; CDR3aa: CASSSPGFSDTQYF
v_gene: TRBV2; d_gene: TRBD1; j_gene: TRBJ2-3; abundance: .; CDR3nt: TGTGCCAGCAGTGGACAGGGAAGAGCCATGGATACGCAGTATTTT; CDR3aa: CASSGQGRAMDTQYF
v_gene: TRBV25-1; d_gene: .; j_gene: TRBJ1-1; abundance: few; CDR3nt: TGTGCCACCTCGAGGGGTGAAAGGGAGCGGGGCACTGAAGCTTTCTTT; CDR3aa: CATSRGERERGTEAFF
v_gene: TRBV4-2; d_gene: .; j_gene: TRBJ1-2; abundance: .; CDR3nt: TGTGCCAGCAGCCAAGGCGATGGCTACACCTTC; CDR3aa: CASSQGDGYTF
v_gene: TRBV20-1; d_gene: TRBD1; j_gene: TRBJ1-4; abundance: .; CDR3nt: TGCAGTGCCCCAGGGGGGAATGGAGAAAAACTGTTTTTT; CDR3aa: CSAPGGNGEKLFF
v_gene: TRBV21-1; d_gene: .; j_gene: TRBJ1-6; abundance: .; CDR3nt: TGTGCCAGCAGCAATTCCGTTTCACCCCTCCACTTT; CDR3aa: CASSNSVSPLHF
v_gene: TRBV28; d_gene: TRBD1; j_gene: TRBJ1-2; abundance: .; CDR3nt: TGTGCCAGCAGGGTGACAGGGTATGGCTACACCTTC; CDR3aa: CASRVTGYGYTF
v_gene: TRBV9; d_gene: TRBD2; j_gene: TRBJ2-3; abundance: .; CDR3nt: TGTGCCGGCAGCGGCGGGACTAGCGGGAGGGCGGCCACAGATACGCAGTATTTT; CDR3aa: CAGSGGTSGRAATDTQYF
v_gene: TRBV20-1; d_gene: .; j_gene: TRBJ2-4; abundance: few; CDR3nt: TGCAGTGCTAGAGGGGGAGACATTCAGTACTTC; CDR3aa: CSARGGDIQYF
v_gene: TRBV20-1; d_gene: TRBD1; j_gene: TRBJ1-1; abundance: many; CDR3nt: TGCAGTGCTAGGGATACAGGGGGCCCGGACACTGAAGCTTTCTTT; CDR3aa: CSARDTGGPDTEAFF
v_gene: TRBV20-1; d_gene: .; j_gene: TRBJ2-7; abundance: few; CDR3nt: TGCAGTGCTAGACCCTATACCTACGAGCAGTACTTC; CDR3aa: CSARPYTYEQYF
v_gene: TRBV5-1; d_gene: .; j_gene: TRBJ2-7; abundance: few; CDR3nt: TGCGCCAGCAGTCGAAGCGCGATGAACGAGCAGTACTTC; CDR3aa: CASSRSAMNEQYF
v_gene: TRBV9; d_gene: .; j_gene: TRBJ2-1; abundance: .; CDR3nt: TGTGCCAGCAGCGTAGAGGCTGGTTCCTACAATGAGCAGTTCTTC; CDR3aa: CASSVEAGSYNEQFF
v_gene: TRBV27; d_gene: .; j_gene: TRBJ2-5; abundance: many; CDR3nt: TGTGCCAGCAGTTTATCCCTAGAAATGGGGCGTCAGCAAGAGACCCAGTACTTC; CDR3aa: CASSLSLEMGRQQETQYF
v_gene: TRBV24-1; d_gene: .; j_gene: TRBJ2-4; abundance: .; CDR3nt: TGTGCCACCAGTGACCGGGCCGACCGTAAAAACATTCAGTACTTC; CDR3aa: CATSDRADRKNIQYF
v_gene: TRBV12-2; d_gene: .; j_gene: TRBJ2-7; abundance: .; CDR3nt: TGTGCAAGTCGCTTAGGGCGATACTCCTACGAGCAGTACTTC; CDR3aa: CASRLGRYSYEQYF
v_gene: TRBV12-3/TRBV12-4; d_gene: .; j_gene: TRBJ2-5; abundance: few; CDR3nt: TGTGCCAGCGGTACGGAGAGGGCCTTAGAGACCCAGTACTTC; CDR3aa: CASGTERALETQYF
v_gene: TRBV6-2/TRBV6-3; d_gene: .; j_gene: TRBJ2-4; abundance: few; CDR3nt: TGTGCCAGCAGGCCCGGAGCGGCCAAAAACATTCAGTACTTC; CDR3aa: CASRPGAAKNIQYF
v_gene: TRBV14; d_gene: .; j_gene: TRBJ2-5; abundance: many; CDR3nt: TGTGCCAGCAGCCGCGGGGATCGGACCCAGTACTTC; CDR3aa: CASSRGDRTQYF
v_gene: TRBV2; d_gene: .; j_gene: TRBJ2-1; abundance: many; CDR3nt: TGTGCCAGCAGTGGAGGGACCGGGAGATCCTACAATGAGCAGTTCTTC; CDR3aa: CASSGGTGRSYNEQFF
v_gene: TRBV4-2; d_gene: .; j_gene: TRBJ2-3; abundance: .; CDR3nt: TGTGCCAGCAGCCAAGTCGTGAGCACAGATACGCAGTATTTT; CDR3aa: CASSQVVSTDTQYF
v_gene: TRBV21-1; d_gene: .; j_gene: TRBJ1-1; abundance: many; CDR3nt: TGTGCCAGCAGCAAAGGAATTTCGGAGGGACAGTTTGAAGCTTTCTTT; CDR3aa: CASSKGISEGQFEAFF
v_gene: TRBV23-1; d_gene: TRBD2; j_gene: TRBJ2-2; abundance: .; CDR3nt: TGCGCCAGCAGTCAATCGGACACTAGCGGGAGTCTCTCCGGGGAGCTGTTTTTT; CDR3aa: CASSQSDTSGSLSGELFF
v_gene: TRBV5-4; d_gene: TRBD2; j_gene: TRBJ2-1; abundance: once; CDR3nt: TGTGCCAGCTCGGGACTAGCGGGAATTCTGAACAATGAGCAGTTCTTC; CDR3aa: CASSGLAGILNNEQFF
v_gene: TRBV6-2/TRBV6-3; d_gene: TRBD2; j_gene: TRBJ2-7; abundance: few; CDR3nt: TGTGCCAGCAGTCCCAAGCGGGAGGATCGGTACGAGCAGTACTTC; CDR3aa: CASSPKREDRYEQYF
v_gene: TRBV6-5; d_gene: TRBD1; j_gene: TRBJ1-4; abundance: many; CDR3nt: TGTGCCAGCAGCCCGGGACAGGGAAATGAAAAACTGTTTTTT; CDR3aa: CASSPGQGNEKLFF
v_gene: TRBV2; d_gene: .; j_gene: TRBJ2-1; abundance: .; CDR3nt: TGTGCCAGCAGTGATGCCATCCTTTACGGCCATGAGCAGTTCTTC; CDR3aa: CASSDAILYGHEQFF
v_gene: TRBV29-1; d_gene: TRBD2; j_gene: TRBJ2-3; abundance: many; CDR3nt: TGCAGCGTCCAACTACTAGCGGGACACTCAGATACGCAGTATTTT; CDR3aa: CSVQLLAGHSDTQYF
v_gene: TRBV10-3; d_gene: .; j_gene: TRBJ1-5; abundance: few; CDR3nt: TGTGCCATCAGTGAGGGGTTTAATCAGCCCCAGCATTTT; CDR3aa: CAISEGFNQPQHF
v_gene: TRBV28; d_gene: TRBD2; j_gene: TRBJ2-5; abundance: many; CDR3nt: TGTGCCAGCTCCCGGGGAGGGAAGAGGGGGACCCAGTACTTC; CDR3aa: CASSRGGKRGTQYF
v_gene: TRBV20-1; d_gene: .; j_gene: TRBJ2-1; abundance: many; CDR3nt: TGCAGTGCTAGAGTGTACAAGCGACCCTACAATGAGCAGTTCTTC; CDR3aa: CSARVYKRPYNEQFF
v_gene: TRBV28; d_gene: TRBD2; j_gene: TRBJ2-1; abundance: few; CDR3nt: TGTGCCAGCCATAGCGGGGGGAGCTCCTACAATGAGCAGTTCTTC; CDR3aa: CASHSGGSSYNEQFF
v_gene: TRBV6-4; d_gene: TRBD1; j_gene: TRBJ2-3; abundance: many; CDR3nt: TGTGCCAGCAGTGACGGGACAGGGGCAGATACGCAGTATTTT; CDR3aa: CASSDGTGADTQYF
v_gene: TRBV6-5; d_gene: .; j_gene: TRBJ2-7; abundance: many; CDR3nt: TGTGCCAGCAGTTACTCCCCAGGTTCCTACGAGCAGTACTTC; CDR3aa: CASSYSPGSYEQYF
v_gene: TRBV7-9; d_gene: TRBD1; j_gene: TRBJ2-1; abundance: many; CDR3nt: TGTGCCAGCAGTCAGAGGGACAGGGGGCAAGGGGGTGAGCAGTTCTTC; CDR3aa: CASSQRDRGQGGEQFF
v_gene: TRBV7-2; d_gene: TRBD1; j_gene: TRBJ2-5; abundance: few; CDR3nt: TGTGCCAGCAGCTCTACAGGGGGCTGGGAGACCCAGTACTTC; CDR3aa: CASSSTGGWETQYF
v_gene: TRBV29-1; d_gene: .; j_gene: TRBJ2-3; abundance: many; CDR3nt: TGCAGCGTTGAACGGGGCTCAGATACGCAGTATTTT; CDR3aa: CSVERGSDTQYF
v_gene: TRBV5-1; d_gene: .; j_gene: TRBJ2-7; abundance: many; CDR3nt: TGCGCCAGCAGCATAGACGGGGAGTACTACGAGCAGTACTTC; CDR3aa: CASSIDGEYYEQYF
v_gene: TRBV6-1; d_gene: .; j_gene: TRBJ2-1; abundance: .; CDR3nt: TGTGCCAGCAGTGCGGAGGGGTATGAGCAGTTCTTC; CDR3aa: CASSAEGYEQFF
v_gene: TRBV2; d_gene: .; j_gene: TRBJ1-5; abundance: .; CDR3nt: TGTGCCAGCAGTGAAGCGGGGATTCAGCCCCAGCATTTT; CDR3aa: CASSEAGIQPQHF
v_gene: TRBV5-1; d_gene: TRBD1; j_gene: TRBJ2-7; abundance: many; CDR3nt: TGCGCCAGCAGCGAGACAGGGTCCGAGCAGTACTTC; CDR3aa: CASSETGSEQYF
v_gene: TRBV7-3; d_gene: .; j_gene: TRBJ2-5; abundance: many; CDR3nt: TGTGCCAGCAGCTTAGGACAGTTTCGCCAAGAGACCCAGTACTTC; CDR3aa: CASSLGQFRQETQYF
v_gene: TRBV28; d_gene: TRBD1; j_gene: TRBJ2-7; abundance: .; CDR3nt: TGTGCCAGCAGTCCATGGACAGGCGGGTCCTACGAGCAGTACTTC; CDR3aa: CASSPWTGGSYEQYF
v_gene: TRBV5-1; d_gene: TRBD2; j_gene: TRBJ2-7; abundance: .; CDR3nt: TGCGCCAGCAGCCCGTCAGGGACTATCAACTACGAGCAGTACTTC; CDR3aa: CASSPSGTINYEQYF
v_gene: TRBV5-1; d_gene: TRBD1; j_gene: TRBJ1-2; abundance: .; CDR3nt: TGCGCCAGCAGCTTGGGACAGGGGGGATTAAAGGACTATGGCTACACCTTC; CDR3aa: CASSLGQGGLKDYGYTF
v_gene: TRBV20-1; d_gene: TRBD2; j_gene: TRBJ2-5; abundance: .; CDR3nt: TGCAGTGCTAGAGGGACTAGCGGGAGGAACCAAGAGACCCAGTACTTC; CDR3aa: CSARGTSGRNQETQYF